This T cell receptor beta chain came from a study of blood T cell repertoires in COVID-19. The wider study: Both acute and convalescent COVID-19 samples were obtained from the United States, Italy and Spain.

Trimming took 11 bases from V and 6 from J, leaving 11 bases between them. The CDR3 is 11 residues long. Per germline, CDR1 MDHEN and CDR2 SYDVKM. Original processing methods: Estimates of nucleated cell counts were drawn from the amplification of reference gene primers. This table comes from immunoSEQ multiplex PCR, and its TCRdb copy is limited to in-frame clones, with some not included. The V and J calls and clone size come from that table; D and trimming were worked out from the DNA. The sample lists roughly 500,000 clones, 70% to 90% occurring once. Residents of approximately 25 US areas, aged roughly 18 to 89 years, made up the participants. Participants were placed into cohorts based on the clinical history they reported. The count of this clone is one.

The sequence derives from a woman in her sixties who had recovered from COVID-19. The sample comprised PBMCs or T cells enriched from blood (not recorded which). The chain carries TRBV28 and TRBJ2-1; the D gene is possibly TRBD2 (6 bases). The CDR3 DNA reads TGTGCCGGGGGGAGAAGCAATGAGCAGTTCTTC. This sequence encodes CAGGRSNEQFF.